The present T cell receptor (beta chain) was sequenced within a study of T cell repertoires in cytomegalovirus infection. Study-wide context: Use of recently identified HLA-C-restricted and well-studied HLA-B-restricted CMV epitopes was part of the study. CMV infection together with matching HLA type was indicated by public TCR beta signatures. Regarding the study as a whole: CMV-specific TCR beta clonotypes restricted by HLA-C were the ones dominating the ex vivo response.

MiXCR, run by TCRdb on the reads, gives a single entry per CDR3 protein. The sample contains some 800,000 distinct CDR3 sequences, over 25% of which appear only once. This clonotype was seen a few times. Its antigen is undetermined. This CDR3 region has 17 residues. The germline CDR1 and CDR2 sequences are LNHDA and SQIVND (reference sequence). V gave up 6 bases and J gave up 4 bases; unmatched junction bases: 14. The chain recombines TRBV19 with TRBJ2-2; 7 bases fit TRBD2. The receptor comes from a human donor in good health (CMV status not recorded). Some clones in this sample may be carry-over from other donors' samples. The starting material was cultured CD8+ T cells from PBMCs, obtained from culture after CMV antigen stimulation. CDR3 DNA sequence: TGTGCCAGTAGCCTTTTGCACTCTCAGCGGGGCACCGGGGAGCTGTTTTTT. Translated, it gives CASSLLHSQRGTGELFF. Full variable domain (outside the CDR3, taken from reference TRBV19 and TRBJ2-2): DGGITQSPKYLFRKEGQNVTLSCEQNLNHDAMYWYRQDPGQGLRLIYYSQIVNDFQKGDIAEGYSVSREKKESFPLTVTSAQKNPTAFYLCASSLLHSQRGTGELFFGEGSRLTVL.